This T cell receptor (beta chain) was documented in a study of blood T cell repertoires in COVID-19. About the study: PBMCs, B-cell-depleted T cells, or T cells were the source of the cDNA or gDNA that made up the material.

This clone was observed a single time. TCRdb's table, derived via immunoSEQ multiplex PCR, lists solely in-frame clones and lacks some. The repertoire includes about 220,000 clones, 80% to 90% of them detected once, and around 5.5% sits in the top ten. The junction had 9 bases not matched to a gene; V was cut back by 5 bases and J by 4 bases. Germline CDR1 is SGHTA and CDR2 is FQGNSA. This CDR3 has 15 residues. The chain uses TRBV7-2 and TRBJ2-7, with 9 bases fitting TRBD2. The sequencing input was peripheral blood. This receptor was obtained from a woman aged 55-69 years who had recovered from COVID-19. The CDR3 here is CASSRPRSGGYEQYF. The CDR3 region has the DNA TGTGCCAGCAGCCGCCCGAGGAGCGGGGGGTACGAGCAGTACTTC. The whole variable domain, filled in from reference TRBV7-2 and TRBJ2-7, reads GAGVSQSPSNKVTEKGKDVELRCDPISGHTALYWYRQSLGQGLEFLIYFQGNSAPDKSGLPSDRFSAERTGGSVSTLTIQRTQQEDSAVYLCASSRPRSGGYEQYFGPGTRLTVT.